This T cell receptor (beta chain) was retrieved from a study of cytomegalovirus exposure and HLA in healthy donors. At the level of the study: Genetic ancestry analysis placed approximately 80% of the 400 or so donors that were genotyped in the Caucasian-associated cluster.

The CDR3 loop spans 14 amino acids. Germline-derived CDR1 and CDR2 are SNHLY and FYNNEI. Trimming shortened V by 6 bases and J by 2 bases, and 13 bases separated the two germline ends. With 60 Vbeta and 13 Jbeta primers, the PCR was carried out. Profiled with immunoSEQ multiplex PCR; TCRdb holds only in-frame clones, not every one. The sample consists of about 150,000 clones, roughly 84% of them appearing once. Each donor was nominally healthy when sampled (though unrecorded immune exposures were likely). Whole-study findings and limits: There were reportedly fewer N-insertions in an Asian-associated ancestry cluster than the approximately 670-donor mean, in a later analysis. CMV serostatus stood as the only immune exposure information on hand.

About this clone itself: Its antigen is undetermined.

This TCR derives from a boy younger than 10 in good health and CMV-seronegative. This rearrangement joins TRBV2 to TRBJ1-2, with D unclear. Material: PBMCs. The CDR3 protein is CASRRSGSNYGYTF. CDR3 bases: TGTGCCAGCAGACGAAGCGGGTCCAACTATGGCTACACCTTC. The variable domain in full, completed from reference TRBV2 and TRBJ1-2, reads EPEVTQTPSHQVTQMGQEVILRCVPISNHLYFYWYRQILGQKVEFLVSFYNNEISEKSEIFDDQFSVERPDGSNFTLKIRSTKLEDSAMYFCASRRSGSNYGYTFGSGTRLTVV.